What follows are 5 T cell receptor beta chains derived from one specimen sequenced in a study of cytomegalovirus exposure and HLA in healthy donors (dated by TCRdb to about 2017). Library generation was performed with the immunoSEQ multiplex PCR assay. For the multiplex PCR, a mixture combining 60 forward primers for TCR Vbeta segments and 13 reverse primers for TCR Jbeta segments was used. TCRdb stores this immuneACCESS table with in-frame sequences only. Part of the clones is absent; in the studies checked, under half of the shortfall reflects unresolved V genes, and no reason is known for the rest. The table for this sample lists roughly 190,000 clones; 80% of them were counted only once. The top ten hold less than 1.1% of the sample. Source material: PBMCs. The receptors derive from a middle-aged woman in good health and CMV-seronegative.

The chain carries TRBV19 and TRBJ2-1; possible D gene TRBD2, 6 bases. Trimming cost V 4 bases and J 8 bases, with 12 bases left between them. The CDR3 has 13 amino acids. Germline loops: CDR1 LNHDA, CDR2 SQIVND (reference sequence). The CDR3 is CASSSRDSDEQFF. CDR3 coding DNA: TGTGCCAGTAGTAGTCGGGACTCAGATGAGCAGTTCTTC.

The rearrangement links TRBV9 to TRBJ2-5; 8 bases are a match to TRBD2. The junction had 9 bases not matched to a gene; V was cut back by 0 bases and J by 5 bases. Germline V CDR1 and CDR2: SGDLS, YYNGEE. This CDR3 comprises 16 residues. The CDR3: CASSVGGAGGAETQYF. CDR3 DNA sequence: TGTGCCAGCAGCGTAGGGGGGGCGGGGGGCGCTGAGACCCAGTACTTC. Looking up the rest from reference TRBV9 and TRBJ2-5 gives the full variable domain: DSGVTQTPKHLITATGQRVTLRCSPRSGDLSVYWYQQSLDQGLQFLIQYYNGEERAKGNILERFSAQQFPDLHSELNLSSLELGDSALYFCASSVGGAGGAETQYFGPGTRLLVL.

This clone appeared a few times. The J gene is TRBJ1-1, the V gene TRBV30; the D gene is possibly TRBD1 (6 bases). The V and J ends lost 7 bases and 0 bases respectively, with 9 bases between them. The CDR3 length is 12 residues. Germline V gene data show CDR1 as GTSNPN and CDR2 as SVGIG (reference sequence). This CDR3 reads CALAGVNTEAFF. DNA for the CDR3: TGTGCCTTAGCAGGGGTGAACACTGAAGCTTTCTTT.

The chain links TRBV15 to TRBJ1-2, with 10 bases identical to TRBD1. The germline V gene has CDR1 LNHNV and CDR2 YYDKDF (reference sequence). The CDR3 has 14 residues. V lost 5 bases to trimming and J lost 4 bases; unmatched junction nucleotides: 4. The CDR3 nucleotides read TGTGCCACCAGCGGGGACAGGGGACTCTATGGCTACACCTTC. Its protein is CATSGDRGLYGYTF.

The V and J genes are TRBV29-1 and TRBJ2-5; D ambiguous. The ends were cut back, 6 bases at V and 2 bases at J, with 7 bases in the middle. Germline CDR1 SQVTM, CDR2 ANQGSEA. The CDR3 has 11 amino acids. The CDR3 region has the DNA TGCAGCGTGGGCCAACAAGAGACCCAGTACTTC. Its translation is CSVGQQETQYF.